The 4 T cell receptor beta chains listed next were all sequenced from one sample in a study of shared clonotypes between healthy human individuals. CD8 cells classed as naive were CD45RO-negative and positively selected for CCR7, excluding terminally differentiated effector memory CD45RA+ cells. Profiled with immunoSEQ multiplex PCR; TCRdb holds only in-frame clones, not every one. The sample holds about 2.1 million clones; just over 90% are singletons and the top ten take about 1.5%. Sequencing was done on a sample of naive CD8+ T cells from PBMCs. These receptors were collected from a young man in good health. Some clones in this sample may be carry-over from other donors' samples.

This clone occurred once. The V and J genes are TRBV13 and TRBJ2-7, with 9 nucleotides matching TRBD2. V trimming: 5 bases; J trimming: 4 bases; junction bases outside the gene matches: 15. Germline V gives CDR1 PRHDT, CDR2 FYEKMQ (reference sequence). This CDR3 has 17 amino acids. CDR3 in amino acids: CASSILAGLNRGYEQYF. Here the CDR3 DNA reads TGTGCCAGCAGCATTCTAGCGGGACTAAATCGGGGGTACGAGCAGTACTTC.

The chain combines TRBV30 with TRBJ2-2, with 10 bases aligning to TRBD2. The germline V gene encodes CDR1 GTSNPN and CDR2 SVGIG (reference sequence). Trimming at V came to 5 bases and at J to 4 bases, leaving 10 bases not matched to a gene. This CDR3 contains 16 residues. The CDR3 DNA reads TGTGCCTGGGGACCGCTAGCGGGAGCAAGCACCGGGGAGCTGTTTTTT. It encodes CAWGPLAGASTGELFF.

V and J are TRBV6-5 and TRBJ2-3; possibly TRBD1 or TRBD2 for D (5 bases each). V gave up 6 bases and J gave up 6 bases, with 16 bases separating them. Germline CDR1 reads MNHEY; CDR2 reads SVGAGI. This CDR3 comprises 14 residues. The CDR3 coding sequence is TGTGCCAGCAGCCCCGGGACCTCCTTGGATACGCAGTATTTT. As protein: CASSPGTSLDTQYF.

The chain joins TRBV30 to TRBJ2-5, with TRBD2 identical over 14 bases. The J call may not be correct, given that the DNA end is closer to TRBJ2-7. Germline CDR1 is GTSNPN and CDR2 is SVGIG (reference sequence). The CDR3 has 15 residues. DNA for the CDR3: TGTGCCTGGATCCCAGGGACTAGCGGGAGCCACGAGCAGTACTTC. Its protein product is CAWIPGTSGSHEQYF.